The next 15 T cell receptor beta chains were all read from a single sample in a study of blood T cell repertoires in COVID-19. Clones were read by immunoSEQ multiplex PCR, and TCRdb kept only the in-frame ones, dropping some. This sample has some 200,000 clones; around 80% occur once, and the top ten carry roughly 1.4%. The sample was peripheral blood. The receptors shown here come from a woman in her 40s who had recovered from COVID-19.

The chain uses TRBV5-4 and TRBJ2-6, with TRBD1 as a possible D gene (5 bases). The CDR3 sequence is 17 residues long. CDR1 is SGHNT, CDR2 YYREEE, per germline (reference sequence). Trimming shortened V by 2 bases and J by 3 bases, and 15 bases separated the two germline ends. CDR3 sequence reads: CASSFAGYQGGANVLTF. In DNA form, the CDR3 reads TGTGCCAGCAGCTTCGCAGGGTACCAAGGTGGGGCCAACGTCCTGACTTTC.

This chain links TRBV5-1 with TRBJ2-5; 9 nucleotides agree with TRBD1. Germline values: CDR1 SGHRS, CDR2 YFSETQ. CDR3 length equals 16 residues. V trimming: 4 bases; J trimming: 7 bases; junction bases outside the gene matches: 14. CDR3 sequence reads: CASSVRGDRVSGTQYF. The CDR3 nucleotides read TGCGCCAGCAGCGTGAGAGGGGACAGGGTGTCCGGGACCCAGTACTTC.

This clone has more than one count but fewer than ten. V and J are TRBV21-1 and TRBJ1-1; the D call in the table, TRBD1, was not verified against the DNA. TRBV21-1 is recorded as a pseudogene. This CDR3 spans 12 amino acids. DNA of the CDR3: TGTGCCAGCAGCAAACAGAACACTGAAGCTTTCTTT. It is translated as CASSKQNTEAFF.

The chain combines TRBV2 with TRBJ1-2, with 9 positions matching TRBD1. Germline V gives CDR1 SNHLY, CDR2 FYNNEI. The CDR3 has 14 residues. Germline trimming cut 3 bases from V and 7 bases from J; bases unmatched to any gene: 6. CDR3 nucleotides: TGTGCCAGCAGTGACCCACAGGGGGCCTTTGGCTACACCTTC. Protein: CASSDPQGAFGYTF.

The chain links TRBV2 to TRBJ2-5, with TRBD2 as a possible D gene (6 bases). The CDR3 loop spans 13 amino acids. Germline values: CDR1 SNHLY, CDR2 FYNNEI. Trimming pared 8 bases from V and 4 bases from J, leaving 14 bases between. CDR3 nucleotides: TGTGCCAGCCTACCGGGGGTGACAGAGACCCAGTACTTC. It translates to CASLPGVTETQYF.

A few counts support this clone. This same CDR3 is encoded by further DNA sequences in the sample. This chain joins TRBV29-1 and TRBJ2-5; TRBD2 agrees at 13 bases. Per germline, CDR1 SQVTM and CDR2 ANQGSEA. The CDR3 runs to 15 residues. Trimming removed 6 bases from V and 2 bases from J; junction bases left unmatched: 6. The CDR3 protein is CSVPPTSGGQETQYF. CDR3 DNA: TGCAGCGTACCGCCGACTAGCGGGGGGCAAGAGACCCAGTACTTC.

CDR3 coding DNA: TGTGCCAGCAGCCCCCACCCCCAGGACAGAAACTATGGCTACACCTTC. Translated, it gives CASSPHPQDRNYGYTF. The chain is built from TRBV7-8 and TRBJ1-2, with D possibly TRBD1 on 6 matching bases. The length of the CDR3 is 16 residues. V lost 5 bases and J 2 bases, leaving 18 bases between the germline ends. CDR1 is SGHVS, CDR2 FQNEAQ, per germline.

The chain joins TRBV2 to TRBJ1-5; tentative D call: TRBD1 (5 bases). CDR1 and CDR2 (germline): SNHLY, FYNNEI. With 1 base removed from V and 5 bases from J, the gap between germline ends came to 9 bases. This CDR3 is built from 14 residues. The CDR3: CASSEGGSHQPQHF. The CDR3 DNA reads TGTGCCAGCAGTGAAGGGGGCTCCCATCAGCCCCAGCATTTT.

V usage is TRBV9 and J usage is TRBJ1-2; 9 bases map to TRBD1. Germline assignment: CDR1 SGDLS and CDR2 YYNGEE. After removal of 4 bases from V and 2 bases from J, the junction contained 12 bases not matched to a gene. The CDR3 covers 17 residues. DNA for the CDR3: TGTGCCAGCAGCCTCAGATCCGGGACAGGGTTGAACTATGGCTACACCTTC. Amino acid sequence: CASSLRSGTGLNYGYTF.

The chain employs TRBV27 and TRBJ2-3, with D possibly matching TRBD2 (7 bases). The CDR3 extends over 15 amino acids. Germline assignment: CDR1 MNHEY and CDR2 SMNVEV (reference sequence). The V and J ends lost 2 bases and 4 bases respectively, with 13 bases between them. Here the CDR3 reads CASSLRGGGPDTQYF. In DNA form, the CDR3 reads TGTGCCAGCAGTTTAAGGGGGGGCGGGCCAGATACGCAGTATTTT.

This chain joins TRBV19 and TRBJ2-2; no firm D call. This CDR3 contains 18 residues. Per germline, CDR1 LNHDA and CDR2 SQIVND (reference sequence). Trimming stripped 9 bases from V and 1 base from J, with 24 bases between. CDR3 bases: TGTGCCAGCCGACCTAGTGCCCTAATATACAAGAACACCGGGGAGCTGTTTTTT. It encodes CASRPSALIYKNTGELFF.

This clone was counted only a few times. The chain links TRBV19 to TRBJ2-7, with 9 bases that match TRBD1. Germline values: CDR1 LNHDA, CDR2 SQIVND (reference sequence). Trimming removed 4 bases from V and 3 bases from J; junction bases left unmatched: 10. The CDR3 covers 16 residues. CDR3 residues: CASSTKGGQGVYEQYF. The CDR3, as DNA: TGTGCCAGTAGTACCAAGGGGGGACAGGGAGTCTACGAGCAGTACTTC.

This clone was detected once. This chain links TRBV5-4 with TRBJ2-3; 8 bases fit TRBD1. The CDR3 consists of 15 residues. Looked up from germline, CDR1 is SGHNT and CDR2 is YYREEE (reference sequence). V lost 6 bases and J lost 6; bases outside the gene matches: 12. CDR3 amino acids: CASKQTGDMGDTQYF. The CDR3 DNA is TGTGCCAGCAAGCAGACAGGGGATATGGGGGATACGCAGTATTTT.

The sample holds one count of this clone. V and J are TRBV5-1 and TRBJ2-2, with D perhaps TRBD2 (5 bases). The CDR3 runs 15 residues. Germline V lookup: CDR1 SGHRS, CDR2 YFSETQ. Trimming cost V 4 bases and J 4 bases, with 14 bases left between them. For the CDR3, the DNA is TGCGCCAGCAGCCGAGAGGGAACACTCACCGGGGAGCTGTTTTTT. This gives the protein CASSREGTLTGELFF.

The V call is TRBV10-3, the J call TRBJ2-3, with 8 bases matching TRBD2. The CDR3 extends over 16 amino acids. V shed 0 bases, J shed 5 bases, and the junction held 7 bases outside the gene matches. Per the germline V gene, CDR1 is ENHRY and CDR2 is SYGVKD. CDR3 amino acids: CAISESTGTSLDTQYF. CDR3 in DNA: TGTGCCATCAGTGAGTCGACCGGGACTAGTTTAGATACGCAGTATTTT.